The T cell receptor beta chain described here comes from a study of T cells expressing NK-cell markers. Study-wide background: With respect to HCMV, most of the eight sequenced donors were seropositive, and one was seronegative.

TCRdb reprocessed the 5' RACE reads and stores each CDR3 protein as one record, lacking DNA. This table holds approximately 150,000 distinct CDR3 sequences. General study points: In 5 to 7 donors, dominant NKG2C+ clonotypes were roughly 1.0-8% of CD8+ T cells. Whether expanded NKG2C-expressing T cell clones recognize HCMV is unknown. The study found these clonotypes also leading the CD3+CD56-NKG2C+ fraction in a handful of donors.

On this clonotype: The antigen is unknown.

CDR1 and CDR2 from the germline V gene are SQVTM and ANQGSEA. The CDR3 length is 16 residues. The source of this sequence is a man in his late teens or twenties in good health. The gene calls are TRBV29-1 and TRBJ2-3; TCRdb returns TRBD2, unconfirmable since there is no DNA. What was sequenced was blood T cells: a sorted CD56 or NKG2C T cell subset, CD4+ or CD8+ T cells, or bulk PBMC T cells (not recorded which). The CDR3 region is CSVEDPLAGGTLTQYF.